What follows are 12 T cell receptor beta chains derived from one specimen sequenced in a study of blood T cell repertoires in COVID-19 (TCRdb year 2020). Libraries came from the immunoSEQ multiplex PCR assay. Imported from immuneACCESS, the table was reduced by TCRdb to in-frame sequences with V and J called. These copies leave out some clones; in studies compared against another copy, an unresolved V gene accounts for under half, and the cause of the remainder is not known. This sample holds fewer than 350,000 clones; around 87% were observed only once. The ten largest clones add up to about 1.7% of the sample. The sequenced sample consisted of PBMCs or T cells enriched from blood (not recorded which). The receptors were sampled from a woman aged 18-30 years with acute COVID-19.

DNA for the CDR3: TGCGCCAGCAGCTTGGAACAACTAAGGGGATATGGCTACACCTTC. It specifies CASSLEQLRGYGYTF. The chain combines TRBV5-1 with TRBJ1-2; possibly TRBD1 for D (5 bases). The CDR3 is made up of 15 amino acids. Germline CDR1 is SGHRS and CDR2 is YFSETQ. Between the trimmed V and J ends, which lost 0 bases and 5 bases, there was a span of 14 bases.

The rearrangement links TRBV28 to TRBJ1-6; 8 nucleotides agree with TRBD1. The CDR3 has 14 amino acids. With 6 bases clipped from V and 10 bases from J, the junction kept 8 bases outside the gene matches. Germline CDR1 reads MDHEN; CDR2 reads SYDVKM. CDR3 bases: TGTGCCAGCAGCTTGCGACAGGGGTCCTCACCCCTCCACTTT. Its translation is CASSLRQGSSPLHF. Drawing the rest from reference TRBV28 and TRBJ1-6, the complete variable domain is DVKVTQSSRYLVKRTGEKVFLECVQDMDHENMFWYRQDPGLGLRLIYFSYDVKMKEKGDIPEGYSVSREKKERFSLILESASTNQTSMYLCASSLRQGSSPLHFGNGTRLTVT.

V and J are TRBV12-3 or TRBV12-4 and TRBJ1-1; no reliable D call. The ends were cut back, 6 bases at V and 5 bases at J, with 10 bases in the middle. The CDR3 has 12 amino acids. This CDR3 is CASSHWLTEAFF. DNA of the CDR3: TGTGCCAGCAGCCACTGGTTGACTGAAGCTTTCTTT.

CDR3 protein: CSARDGKESEKLFF. In DNA, the CDR3 is TGCAGTGCTCGTGACGGGAAGGAGTCGGAAAAACTGTTTTTT. This rearrangement joins TRBV20-1 to TRBJ1-4, with D unresolved. This CDR3 contains 14 residues. The germline V and J ends were trimmed by 5 bases and 8 bases, with 18 bases remaining between them. Per the germline V gene, CDR1 is DFQATT and CDR2 is SNEGSKA (reference sequence).

This chain joins TRBV7-9 and TRBJ2-3; a weak D match, TRBD2 (5 bases). Trimming stripped 7 bases from V and 0 bases from J, with 20 bases between. The CDR3 consists of 17 residues. In germline, CDR1 is SEHNR, CDR2 FQNEAQ (reference sequence). The CDR3 loop is CASNYPLRGPSTDTQYF. The CDR3 DNA reads as TGTGCCAGCAATTATCCCCTACGGGGTCCTAGCACAGATACGCAGTATTTT.

V usage is TRBV10-3 and J usage is TRBJ2-1; weak D call: TRBD2 (5 bases). Germline loops: CDR1 ENHRY, CDR2 SYGVKD. The CDR3 loop spans 16 amino acids. V lost 2 bases and J 6 bases, leaving 17 bases between the germline ends. CDR3 in amino acids: CAISETHSRESNEQFF. The CDR3 DNA sequence: TGTGCCATCAGTGAGACTCACTCCCGGGAATCCAATGAGCAGTTCTTC.

This chain links TRBV2 with TRBJ2-2, with D perhaps TRBD2 (6 bases). Germline V lookup: CDR1 SNHLY, CDR2 FYNNEI. CDR3 size: 15 residues. The V end lost 4 bases, the J end lost 3 bases, and 12 bases lay between the germline ends. This CDR3 reads CASSGQWGDTGELFF. In DNA, the CDR3 is TGTGCCAGCAGTGGACAGTGGGGGGACACCGGGGAGCTGTTTTTT.

The chain has TRBV6-5 and TRBJ2-2, with 15 bases aligning to TRBD2. The CDR3 contains 15 residues. Germline V gene sequence: CDR1 MNHEY, CDR2 SVGAGI. Trimming took 6 bases from V and 7 from J; bases not matched to a gene: 3. The CDR3 DNA reads TGTGCCAGCAGGTGGACTAGCGGGAGGGTCGGGGAGCTGTTTTTT. Translation gives CASRWTSGRVGELFF.

The chain recombines TRBV27 with TRBJ2-4, with D uncertain. This CDR3 comprises 13 residues. CDR1 and CDR2 from the germline V gene are MNHEY and SMNVEV (reference sequence). V was cut by 6 bases and J by 0 bases, with 6 bases left in between. CDR3 amino acids: CASRELAKNIQYF. DNA for the CDR3: TGTGCCAGCAGAGAGCTAGCCAAAAACATTCAGTACTTC.

This clone was seen just once. The chain couples TRBV9 to TRBJ2-7, with 9 bases matching TRBD1. Trimming took 0 bases from V and 2 from J; bases not matched to a gene: 3. The CDR3 has 15 residues. Germline CDR1 and CDR2: SGDLS and YYNGEE. DNA for the CDR3: TGTGCCAGCAGCGTAGCGGGACAGGGAACCTACGAGCAGTACTTC. Its translation: CASSVAGQGTYEQYF.

The chain joins TRBV11-1 to TRBJ2-7; 7 nucleotides match TRBD1. Trimming at V came to 0 bases and at J to 3 bases, leaving 5 bases not matched to a gene. Germline values: CDR1 SGHAT, CDR2 FQDESV (reference sequence). CDR3 length: 15 residues. The CDR3 DNA reads as TGTGCCAGCAGCTTAGCTTGGGACAGAAACTACGAGCAGTACTTC. This translates into CASSLAWDRNYEQYF.

The genes are TRBV2 and TRBJ2-1, with D possibly being TRBD1 (6 bases). This CDR3 spans 13 amino acids. Per germline, CDR1 SNHLY and CDR2 FYNNEI. The ends were cut back, 5 bases at V and 6 bases at J, with 11 bases in the middle. The CDR3 DNA is TGTGCCAGCAGTTTCGGACAGCGCAATGAGCAGTTCTTC. Amino acid sequence: CASSFGQRNEQFF.